What follows are 8 T cell receptor beta chains derived from one specimen sequenced in a study of T cell responses to AZD1222 COVID-19 vaccine. Using immunoSEQ multiplex PCR, the repertoire was profiled, and TCRdb retains in-frame clones only, with some absent. The sample holds more than 95,000 clones, approximately 90% seen once. Sequenced here: peripheral blood, sampled on day 0 of AZD1222 vaccination. All receptors come from an adult in good health.

The chain joins TRBV6-5 to TRBJ1-3, with 11 bases that match TRBD1. Germline values: CDR1 MNHEY, CDR2 SVGAGI. Trimming took 7 bases from V and 8 from J; bases not matched to a gene: 10. This CDR3 has 15 residues. The CDR3 DNA reads as TGTGCCAGCACAGCCGGACAGGGGGCGGGGGACACCATATATTTT. This gives the protein CASTAGQGAGDTIYF.

The gene calls are TRBV5-1 and TRBJ2-2, with TRBD2 identical over 9 bases. The V gene end was trimmed by 2 bases and the J gene end by 6 bases; junction bases not matched to a gene: 5. The germline gives CDR1 SGHRS, CDR2 YFSETQ. CDR3 length: 15 amino acids. CDR3 coding DNA: TGCGCCAGCAGCTTTGACCTAGCGGGGCCCGGGGAGCTGTTTTTT. Protein sequence: CASSFDLAGPGELFF.

The chain uses TRBV4-1 and TRBJ1-5; D is uncertain. The CDR3 totals 15 residues. V shed 2 bases and J shed 2 bases, with 10 bases lying between them. CDR1 MGHRA and CDR2 YSYEKL come from the germline V gene. The CDR3 nucleotides are TGCGCCAGCAGCCAAACGGTACAAGGCAATCAGCCCCAGCATTTT. It translates to CASSQTVQGNQPQHF.

This clone was counted a single time. V usage is TRBV24-1 and J usage is TRBJ2-7; no firm D call. V gave up 10 bases and J gave up 2 bases, with 11 bases separating them. CDR3 length: 12 residues. Germline V gives CDR1 KGHDR, CDR2 SFDVKD. The CDR3 DNA is TGTGCCACGTCTAGGCAGACCTACGAGCAGTACTTC. Protein product: CATSRQTYEQYF.

This chain joins TRBV25-1 and TRBJ2-7; weak D call: TRBD1 (6 bases). The CDR3 loop spans 13 amino acids. Germline values: CDR1 MGHDK, CDR2 SYGVNS. The V end was cut by 5 bases, the J end by 3 bases, with 11 bases between. The CDR3 is CASSSRDNYEQYF. CDR3 DNA sequence: TGTGCCAGCAGTTCCCGGGACAACTACGAGCAGTACTTC.

The V and J genes are TRBV5-5 and TRBJ1-4; TRBD1 matches at 10 bases. CDR1 is SGHKS, CDR2 YYEKEE, per germline (reference sequence). V was pared by 4 bases and J by 2 bases, with 11 bases of the junction left unmatched. This CDR3 is 18 amino acids long. DNA for the CDR3: TGTGCCAGCAGCGTCCTACCGGGACAGGGGATTACTAATGAAAAACTGTTTTTT. Amino acid sequence: CASSVLPGQGITNEKLFF.

Notes on this clone: This sample includes further DNA sequences coding for the same CDR3. J is TRBJ1-2 and V is TRBV5-1, with TRBD1 matching over 8 bases. Looked up from germline, CDR1 is SGHRS and CDR2 is YFSETQ. This CDR3 region has 14 residues. Losses at the gene ends were 3 bases for V and 4 bases for J; bases not matched to a gene: 5. The CDR3 nucleotides are TGCGCCAGCAGCTCTGGACAGGGCGGCTATGGCTACACCTTC. Translating it yields CASSSGQGGYGYTF.

The rearrangement joins TRBV6-1 to TRBJ2-7, with 9 bases aligning to TRBD1. The CDR3 covers 14 residues. V lost 3 bases to trimming and J lost 4 bases; unmatched junction nucleotides: 4. CDR1 and CDR2 from the germline V gene are MNHNS and SASEGT. In DNA form, the CDR3 reads TGTGCCAGCAGTGAGGGACAGGGATGGTACGAGCAGTACTTC. Protein sequence: CASSEGQGWYEQYF.